One sample yielded the 14 T cell receptor beta chains listed below, sequenced in a study of cytomegalovirus exposure and HLA in healthy donors. PCR used 60 Vbeta primers and 13 Jbeta primers. Some clones are missing from TCRdb's copy, which holds only in-frame ones; the method was immunoSEQ multiplex PCR. Here the sample spans about 190,000 clones, around 87% being singletons. Sequencing input: PBMCs. All receptors come from a man aged 30-40 years in good health and CMV-seronegative.

J is TRBJ2-4 and V is TRBV19; D uncertain. In germline, CDR1 is LNHDA, CDR2 SQIVND (reference sequence). The V end lost 6 bases, the J end lost 0 bases, and 12 bases lay between the germline ends. There are 15 residues in the CDR3. CDR3: CASSNLGVAKNIQYF. Here the CDR3 DNA reads TGTGCCAGTAGCAACTTAGGAGTAGCCAAAAACATTCAGTACTTC.

The chain uses TRBV15 and TRBJ1-4; D call uncertain. The CDR3 extends over 12 amino acids. Trimming cost V 8 bases and J 5 bases, with 9 bases left between them. Germline assignment: CDR1 LNHNV and CDR2 YYDKDF (reference sequence). The CDR3 sequence is CATAGMNEKLFF. In nucleotides, the CDR3 is TGTGCCACCGCGGGGATGAATGAAAAACTGTTTTTT.

This clone was observed once. The gene calls are TRBV9 and TRBJ1-1; D may be TRBD1 (5 bases). The CDR3 has 13 amino acids. Trimming pared 2 bases from V and 5 bases from J, leaving 10 bases between. Germline V lookup: CDR1 SGDLS, CDR2 YYNGEE. CDR3 nucleotide sequence: TGTGCCAGCAGCGTCCAGCCAGGGACTGAAGCTTTCTTT. It codes for CASSVQPGTEAFF.

The genes are TRBV2 and TRBJ2-2; a weak D match, TRBD2 (5 bases). The CDR3 runs to 17 residues. Germline CDR1 reads SNHLY; CDR2 reads FYNNEI. V shed 1 base and J shed 4 bases, with 16 bases lying between them. CDR3 amino acids: CASSEVGGSSITGELFF. CDR3 DNA: TGTGCCAGCAGTGAAGTGGGTGGGAGTAGCATCACCGGGGAGCTGTTTTTT.

The V gene is TRBV7-2, the J gene TRBJ2-7; D uncertain. Trimming pared 3 bases from V and 2 bases from J, leaving 11 bases between. The V gene's germline CDR1 is SGHTA and CDR2 FQGNSA. This CDR3 has 14 residues. CDR3 residues: CASSFRTDTYEQYF. CDR3 DNA: TGTGCCAGCAGCTTCCGAACCGACACCTACGAGCAGTACTTC.

The rearrangement joins TRBV9 to TRBJ1-3, with 9 bases that match TRBD1. Germline V CDR1 and CDR2: SGDLS, YYNGEE. The ends lost 3 bases at V and 4 bases at J; junction bases unmatched: 5. This CDR3 has 15 amino acids. The CDR3 DNA reads TGTGCCAGCAGCGGACAGGGGGGGCGGGGAAACACCATATATTTT. Its protein product is CASSGQGGRGNTIYF.

This chain uses TRBV4-1 with TRBJ2-7; 7 bases match TRBD1. The CDR3 has 14 amino acids. Germline CDR1 reads MGHRA; CDR2 reads YSYEKL. Losses at the gene ends were 1 base for V and 0 bases for J; bases not matched to a gene: 0. The CDR3 is CASSQGQGSYEQYF. The DNA for the CDR3 is TGCGCCAGCAGCCAAGGACAGGGCTCCTACGAGCAGTACTTC.

The J gene is TRBJ1-1, the V gene TRBV19; unclear D gene. The V gene's germline CDR1 is LNHDA and CDR2 SQIVND (reference sequence). The CDR3 length is 16 residues. The ends were cut back, 4 bases at V and 1 base at J, with 16 bases in the middle. CDR3 bases: TGTGCCAGTAGTAAGACGCCCAGACTCAAGAACACTGAAGCTTTCTTT. Translating gives CASSKTPRLKNTEAFF.

CDR3 amino acids: CASSQEGGGNGYTF. The CDR3 DNA reads as TGTGCCAGCAGCCAAGAGGGGGGAGGGAATGGCTACACCTTC. This sequence joins TRBV4-2 and TRBJ1-2; D possibly corresponds to TRBD1 (5 bases). Trimming removed 0 bases at V and 6 bases at J, with 11 bases between. CDR3 size: 14 residues. Germline V gene data show CDR1 as LGHNA and CDR2 as YNFKEQ.

The J gene is TRBJ2-1, the V gene TRBV7-8; TRBD2 aligns across 10 bases. The length of the CDR3 is 16 residues. V gave up 2 bases and J gave up 8 bases; unmatched junction bases: 9. CDR1 is SGHVS, CDR2 FQNEAQ, per germline. CDR3 protein: CASSLLRASGSYEQFF. In DNA, the CDR3 is TGTGCCAGCAGCTTATTGCGGGCTAGCGGGAGCTATGAGCAGTTCTTC.

The V call is TRBV27, the J call TRBJ1-2; 9 positions agree with TRBD1. The CDR3 length is 14 residues. Trimming took 6 bases from V and 4 from J; bases not matched to a gene: 6. Germline V CDR1 and CDR2: MNHEY, SMNVEV (reference sequence). CDR3 nucleotide sequence: TGTGCCAGCAGGACAGGGGGAGGTAGCTATGGCTACACCTTC. This gives the protein CASRTGGGSYGYTF.

The chain recombines TRBV6-6 with TRBJ2-7; TRBD2 aligns across 11 bases. With 2 bases clipped from V and 3 bases from J, the junction kept 3 bases outside the gene matches. Germline CDR1 is MNHNY and CDR2 is SVGAGI (reference sequence). The CDR3 contains 15 residues. In nucleotides, the CDR3 is TGTGCCAGCAGTTACCCAGGACTAGCGGGCTACGAGCAGTACTTC. Its translation is CASSYPGLAGYEQYF.

V and J are TRBV25-1 and TRBJ2-4, with 8 bases identical to TRBD1. The junction had 8 bases not matched to a gene; V was cut back by 3 bases and J by 4 bases. This CDR3 spans 16 amino acids. Germline values: CDR1 MGHDK, CDR2 SYGVNS. The chain's CDR3 is CASSDTGQAQKNIQYF. The CDR3 DNA sequence: TGTGCCAGCAGTGACACGGGACAGGCCCAAAAAAACATTCAGTACTTC. Using reference TRBV25-1 and TRBJ2-4 for the parts outside the CDR3, the full variable domain is EADIYQTPRYLVIGTGKKITLECSQTMGHDKMYWYQQDPGMELHLIHYSYGVNSTEKGDLSSESTVSRIRTEHFPLTLESARPSHTSQYLCASSDTGQAQKNIQYFGAGTRLSVL.

The J gene is TRBJ2-7, the V gene TRBV4-2, with TRBD2 identical over 16 bases. J was trimmed by 0 bases and V by 3 bases; bases with no gene match: 2. CDR3 length: 17 residues. The germline CDR1 and CDR2 sequences are LGHNA and YNFKEQ. CDR3 loop: CASSQGLAGGSSYEQYF. In DNA form, the CDR3 reads TGTGCCAGCAGCCAGGGACTAGCGGGAGGGTCCTCCTACGAGCAGTACTTC.